This T cell receptor (beta chain) was captured by sequencing in a study of T cell responses to AZD1222 COVID-19 vaccine. Turning to the study itself: Second-dose intervals of approximately 4 or approximately 12 weeks were pooled. Study observations and caveats: Unmutated variant regions are reportedly targeted by nearly half of spike-specific TCRs.

As for this clone: Its antigen is currently unknown.

CDR1 is LNHDA and CDR2 is SQIVND in the germline V gene (reference sequence). V trimming: 4 bases; J trimming: 7 bases; junction bases outside the gene matches: 11. The CDR3 runs to 16 residues. Sequenced by immunoSEQ multiplex PCR; TCRdb stores in-frame clones only, minus some. Among approximately 120,000 clones listed, 92% were seen once. The rearrangement uses TRBV19 and TRBJ1-5; 9 bases match TRBD1. This TCR derives from an adult in good health. The source was peripheral blood, collected on day 0 of AZD1222 vaccination. DNA of the CDR3: TGTGCCAGTAGTAAGTACCGGGACAGGGTTTTGCAGCCCCAGCATTTT. Its translation is CASSKYRDRVLQPQHF.